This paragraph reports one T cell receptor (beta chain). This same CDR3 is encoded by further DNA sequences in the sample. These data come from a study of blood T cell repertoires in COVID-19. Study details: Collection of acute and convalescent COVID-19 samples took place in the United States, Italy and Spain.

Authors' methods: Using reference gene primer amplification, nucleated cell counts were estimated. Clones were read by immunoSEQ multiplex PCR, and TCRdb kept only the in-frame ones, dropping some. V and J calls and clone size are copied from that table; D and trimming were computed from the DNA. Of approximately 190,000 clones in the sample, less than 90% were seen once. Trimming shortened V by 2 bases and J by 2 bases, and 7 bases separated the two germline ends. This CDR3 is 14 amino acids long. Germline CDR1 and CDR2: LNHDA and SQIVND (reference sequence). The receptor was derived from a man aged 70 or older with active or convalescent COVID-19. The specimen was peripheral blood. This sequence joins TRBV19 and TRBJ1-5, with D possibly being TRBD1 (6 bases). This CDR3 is CASSISGGNQPQHF. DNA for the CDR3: TGTGCCAGTAGTATATCAGGGGGCAATCAGCCCCAGCATTTT.